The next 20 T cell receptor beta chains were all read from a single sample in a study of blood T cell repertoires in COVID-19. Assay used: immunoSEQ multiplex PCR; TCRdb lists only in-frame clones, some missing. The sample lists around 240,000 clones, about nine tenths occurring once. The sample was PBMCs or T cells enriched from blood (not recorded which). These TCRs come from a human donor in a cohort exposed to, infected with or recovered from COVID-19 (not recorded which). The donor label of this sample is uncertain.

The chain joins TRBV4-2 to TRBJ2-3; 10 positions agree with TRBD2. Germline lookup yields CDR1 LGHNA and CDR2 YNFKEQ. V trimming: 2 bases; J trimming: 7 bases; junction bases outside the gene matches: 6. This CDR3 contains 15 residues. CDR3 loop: CASSQYPGLANTQYF. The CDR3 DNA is TGTGCCAGCAGCCAATACCCGGGACTAGCGAATACGCAGTATTTT.

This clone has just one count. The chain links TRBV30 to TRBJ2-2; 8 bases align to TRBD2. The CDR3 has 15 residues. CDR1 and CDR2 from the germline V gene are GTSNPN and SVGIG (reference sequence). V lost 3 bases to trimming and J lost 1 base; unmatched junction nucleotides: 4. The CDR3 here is CAWRRGDWNTGELFF. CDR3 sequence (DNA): TGTGCCTGGAGGCGGGGGGATTGGAACACCGGGGAGCTGTTTTTT.

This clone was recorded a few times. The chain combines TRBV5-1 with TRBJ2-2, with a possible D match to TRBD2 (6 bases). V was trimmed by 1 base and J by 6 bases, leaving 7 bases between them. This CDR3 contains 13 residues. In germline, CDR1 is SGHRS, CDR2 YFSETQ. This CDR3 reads CASSLRRAGELFF. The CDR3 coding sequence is TGCGCCAGCAGCTTGAGGAGGGCCGGGGAGCTGTTTTTT.

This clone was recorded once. The CDR3, as DNA: TGTGCCAGCAGCTTAAATTGGCAGGGGGCGTCTGGGGCCAACGTCCTGACTTTC. Amino acid sequence: CASSLNWQGASGANVLTF. J is TRBJ2-6 and V is TRBV7-2, with TRBD1 matching over 8 bases. The germline V gene has CDR1 SGHTA and CDR2 FQGNSA. The CDR3 contains 18 residues. V lost 2 bases to trimming and J lost 1 base; unmatched junction nucleotides: 7.

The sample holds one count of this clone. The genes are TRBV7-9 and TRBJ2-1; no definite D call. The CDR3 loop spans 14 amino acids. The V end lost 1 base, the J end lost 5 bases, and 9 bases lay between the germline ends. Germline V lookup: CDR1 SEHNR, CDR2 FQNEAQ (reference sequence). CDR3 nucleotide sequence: TGTGCCAGCAGCTTAGTGAGAACTAACAATGAGCAGTTCTTC. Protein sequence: CASSLVRTNNEQFF.

CDR3 coding DNA: TGCGCCAGCAGTGAATTACGGCGGTTCAATAACTATGGCTACACCTTC. This gives the protein CASSELRRFNNYGYTF. The chain joins TRBV10-2 to TRBJ1-2; D remains ambiguous. Germline V gene sequence: CDR1 WSHSY, CDR2 SAAADI. The V gene lost 3 bases and the J gene lost 1 base, with 15 bases spanning the gap. The CDR3 covers 16 residues.

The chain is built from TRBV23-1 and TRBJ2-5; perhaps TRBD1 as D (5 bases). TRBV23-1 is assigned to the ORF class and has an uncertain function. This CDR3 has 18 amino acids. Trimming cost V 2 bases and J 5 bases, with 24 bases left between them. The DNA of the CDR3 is TGCGCCAGCAGTCAACTTCCGAAGTCGGGCAGGGATGTGGAGACCCAGTACTTC. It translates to CASSQLPKSGRDVETQYF.

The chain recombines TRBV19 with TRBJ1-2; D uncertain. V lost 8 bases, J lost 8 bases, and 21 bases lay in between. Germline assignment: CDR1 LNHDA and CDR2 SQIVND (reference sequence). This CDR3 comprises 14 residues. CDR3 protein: CASSEGLVAYGYTF. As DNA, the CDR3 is TGTGCCAGTTCCGAGGGTTTGGTGGCTTACGGCTACACCTTC.

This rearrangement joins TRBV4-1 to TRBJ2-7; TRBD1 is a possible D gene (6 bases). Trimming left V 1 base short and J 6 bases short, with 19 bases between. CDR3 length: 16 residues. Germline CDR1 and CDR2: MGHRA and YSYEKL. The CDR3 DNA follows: TGCGCCAGCAGCCAAGCGTTCGGGCAGGGGTTTAGCGAGCAGTACTTC. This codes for CASSQAFGQGFSEQYF.

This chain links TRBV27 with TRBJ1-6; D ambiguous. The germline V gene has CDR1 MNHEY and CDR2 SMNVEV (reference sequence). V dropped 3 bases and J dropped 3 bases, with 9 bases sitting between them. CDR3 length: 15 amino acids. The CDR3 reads CASSLRRSYNSPLHF. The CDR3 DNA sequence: TGTGCCAGCAGTTTGCGGAGAAGCTATAATTCACCCCTCCACTTT.

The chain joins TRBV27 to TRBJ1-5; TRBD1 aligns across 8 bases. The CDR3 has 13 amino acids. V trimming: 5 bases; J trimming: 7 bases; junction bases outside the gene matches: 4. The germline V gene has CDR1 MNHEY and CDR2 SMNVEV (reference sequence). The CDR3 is CASSRDRRQPQHF. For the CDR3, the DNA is TGTGCCAGCAGTCGGGACAGGAGACAGCCCCAGCATTTT.

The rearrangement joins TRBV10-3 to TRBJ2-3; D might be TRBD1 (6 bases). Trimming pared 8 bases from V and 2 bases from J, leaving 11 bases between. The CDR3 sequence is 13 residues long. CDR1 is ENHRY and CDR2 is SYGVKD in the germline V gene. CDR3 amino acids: CAIAGADTDTQYF. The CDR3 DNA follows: TGTGCCATCGCAGGGGCGGACACAGATACGCAGTATTTT.

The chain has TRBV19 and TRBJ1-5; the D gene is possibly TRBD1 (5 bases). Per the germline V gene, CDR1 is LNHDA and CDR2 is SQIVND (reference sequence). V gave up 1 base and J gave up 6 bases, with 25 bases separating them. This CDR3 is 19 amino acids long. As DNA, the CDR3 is TGTGCCAGTAGTATAGGTTATAAAGCGCGGGGGAGAGGGAGTCAGCCCCAGCATTTT. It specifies CASSIGYKARGRGSQPQHF.

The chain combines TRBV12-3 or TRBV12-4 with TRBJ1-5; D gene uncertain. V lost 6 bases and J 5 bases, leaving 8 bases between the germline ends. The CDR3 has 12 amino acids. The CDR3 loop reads CASRPGYQPQHF. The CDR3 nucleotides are TGTGCCAGCAGGCCGGGTTATCAGCCCCAGCATTTT.

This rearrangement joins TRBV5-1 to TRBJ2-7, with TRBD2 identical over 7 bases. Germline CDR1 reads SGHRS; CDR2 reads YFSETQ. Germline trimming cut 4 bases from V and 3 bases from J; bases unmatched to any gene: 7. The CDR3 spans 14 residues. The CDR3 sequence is CASSPGTGGYEQYF. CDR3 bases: TGCGCCAGCAGCCCCGGGACGGGGGGCTACGAGCAGTACTTC.

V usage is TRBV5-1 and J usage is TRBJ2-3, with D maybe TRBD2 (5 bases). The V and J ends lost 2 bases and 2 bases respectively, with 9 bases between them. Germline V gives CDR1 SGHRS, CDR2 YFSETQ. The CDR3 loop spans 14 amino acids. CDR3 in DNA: TGCGCCAGCAGCTTCGGGGAGAACACAGATACGCAGTATTTT. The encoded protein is CASSFGENTDTQYF.

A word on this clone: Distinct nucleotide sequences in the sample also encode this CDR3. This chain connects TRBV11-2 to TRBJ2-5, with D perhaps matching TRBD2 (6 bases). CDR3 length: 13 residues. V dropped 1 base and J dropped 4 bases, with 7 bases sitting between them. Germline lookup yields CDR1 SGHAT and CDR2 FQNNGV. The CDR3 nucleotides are TGTGCCAGCAGCTTAGTGGGGGGAGAGACCCAGTACTTC. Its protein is CASSLVGGETQYF.

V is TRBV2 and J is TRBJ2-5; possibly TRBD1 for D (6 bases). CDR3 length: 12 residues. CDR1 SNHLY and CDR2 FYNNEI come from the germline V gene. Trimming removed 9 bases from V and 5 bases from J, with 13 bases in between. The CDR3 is CARGTQGETQYF. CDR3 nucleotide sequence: TGTGCCAGGGGGACCCAGGGGGAGACCCAGTACTTC.

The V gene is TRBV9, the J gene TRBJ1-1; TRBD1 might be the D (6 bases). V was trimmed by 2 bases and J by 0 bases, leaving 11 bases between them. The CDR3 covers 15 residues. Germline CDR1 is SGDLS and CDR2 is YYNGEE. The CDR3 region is CASSVSQGMNTEAFF. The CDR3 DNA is TGTGCCAGCAGCGTCTCACAGGGCATGAACACTGAAGCTTTCTTT.

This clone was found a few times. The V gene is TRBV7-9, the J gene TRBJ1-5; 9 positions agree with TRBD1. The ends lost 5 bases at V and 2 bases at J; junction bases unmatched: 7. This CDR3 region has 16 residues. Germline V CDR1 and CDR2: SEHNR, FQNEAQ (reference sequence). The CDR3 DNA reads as TGTGCCAGCAGCCTCACAGGGGGCATGGGCAATCAGCCCCAGCATTTT. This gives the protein CASSLTGGMGNQPQHF.